These 32 T cell receptor beta chains were all obtained from the same sample, sequenced in a study of CD8+ T cells in alopecia areata. Following RNA extraction, reverse transcription yielded cDNA that acted as the sequencing template. Generated by immunoSEQ multiplex PCR, the TCRdb table keeps only in-frame clones and is missing some. The sample consists of fewer than 150,000 clones, less than 75% of them appearing once. This sample's treatment: oral pan-JAK inhibitor, 5-10 mg twice daily. The source was CD8+ T cells sorted from blood, collected at week 4, from a patient treated with tofacitinib. The receptors were sampled from a human donor with alopecia areata.

This clone has more than one count but fewer than ten. The J gene is TRBJ2-1, the V gene TRBV29-1; no definite D call. The CDR3 contains 15 residues. Germline V CDR1 and CDR2: SQVTM, ANQGSEA. Deletions cut 3 bases from V and 3 bases from J, with 15 bases between. CDR3 amino acids: CSVETLLGNYNEQFF. CDR3 DNA: TGCAGCGTTGAGACACTATTGGGCAACTACAATGAGCAGTTCTTC.

The chain combines TRBV5-1 with TRBJ2-3; D is possibly TRBD2 (6 bases). V lost 0 bases to trimming and J lost 3 bases, with 14 bases between them. The germline gives CDR1 SGHRS, CDR2 YFSETQ. This CDR3 has 16 residues. CDR3 nucleotides: TGCGCCAGCAGCTTGGCGAAGGAGGGTTGGACAGATACGCAGTATTTT. Its protein product is CASSLAKEGWTDTQYF. The whole variable domain, filled in from reference TRBV5-1 and TRBJ2-3, reads KAGVTQTPRYLIKTRGQQVTLSCSPISGHRSVSWYQQTPGQGLQFLFEYFSETQRNKGNFPGRFSGRQFSNSRSEMNVSTLELGDSALYLCASSLAKEGWTDTQYFGPGTRLTVL.

This clone was detected a few times. The rearrangement uses TRBV29-1 and TRBJ1-2; possibly TRBD1 for D (6 bases). This CDR3 has 14 amino acids. Germline CDR1 reads SQVTM; CDR2 reads ANQGSEA. V shed 2 bases and J shed 3 bases, with 13 bases lying between them. The DNA for the CDR3 is TGCAGCGTTGAAACCCAGGGGCTTTACTATGGCTACACCTTC. Protein: CSVETQGLYYGYTF.

The chain employs TRBV25-1 and TRBJ1-2, with 9 positions matching TRBD1. This CDR3 has 15 residues. J was trimmed by 2 bases and V by 1 base; bases with no gene match: 2. Looked up from germline, CDR1 is MGHDK and CDR2 is SYGVNS. This CDR3 is CASSELGQGNYGYTF. The CDR3 bases are TGTGCCAGCAGTGAATTGGGACAGGGAAACTATGGCTACACCTTC.

The CDR3: CASRSGRSYNEQFF. For the CDR3, the DNA is TGCGCCAGCAGATCTGGACGCAGTTACAATGAGCAGTTCTTC. The rearrangement links TRBV5-1 to TRBJ2-1; D is unclear. The CDR3 contains 14 residues. V gave up 5 bases and J gave up 4 bases, with 13 bases separating them. Germline loops: CDR1 SGHRS, CDR2 YFSETQ.

The genes are TRBV30 and TRBJ1-1, with unresolved D. V lost 3 bases to trimming and J lost 0 bases, with 2 bases between them. CDR1 is GTSNPN and CDR2 is SVGIG in the germline V gene (reference sequence). CDR3 size: 11 residues. The CDR3 sequence is CAWRVNTEAFF. The DNA for the CDR3 is TGTGCCTGGAGGGTGAACACTGAAGCTTTCTTT.

The chain has TRBV27 and TRBJ2-5; 7 bases agree with TRBD2. J gave up 5 bases and V 4 bases, and 7 bases lay outside the gene matches. CDR1 is MNHEY, CDR2 SMNVEV, per germline (reference sequence). This CDR3 is built from 14 residues. The CDR3 is CASSSTTSRETQYF. In DNA, the CDR3 is TGTGCCAGCAGTTCCACGACTAGCCGGGAGACCCAGTACTTC.

This clone came up a few times. The gene calls are TRBV27 and TRBJ2-7; a weak D match, TRBD1 (6 bases). Trimming removed 2 bases at V and 4 bases at J, with 6 bases between. The CDR3 extends over 12 amino acids. Germline lookup yields CDR1 MNHEY and CDR2 SMNVEV (reference sequence). The CDR3 DNA is TGTGCCAGCAGTTTACAGGGGTACGAGCAGTACTTC. It codes for CASSLQGYEQYF.

This clone occurred a few times. This chain connects TRBV29-1 to TRBJ2-7; 7 bases agree with TRBD1. The CDR3 is 14 residues long. From germline, CDR1 is SQVTM and CDR2 ANQGSEA. V lost 5 bases to trimming and J lost 3 bases; unmatched junction nucleotides: 10. CDR3 nucleotide sequence: TGCAGCGTTCTGGCCCCCGGGACAGACTACGAGCAGTACTTC. Translating gives CSVLAPGTDYEQYF.

This chain links TRBV27 with TRBJ2-6; D ambiguous. V was shortened by 3 bases and J by 2 bases, with 17 bases between the two germline ends. The CDR3 contains 18 residues. CDR1 is MNHEY and CDR2 is SMNVEV in the germline V gene (reference sequence). CDR3 amino acids: CASSFVIGIGPGANVLTF. The CDR3 bases are TGTGCCAGCAGTTTCGTTATAGGGATAGGTCCTGGGGCCAACGTCCTGACTTTC.

The V gene is TRBV29-1, the J gene TRBJ2-3; 9 bases match TRBD2. J lost 2 bases, V lost 1 base, and 13 bases had no gene match. The CDR3 loop spans 18 amino acids. Germline V gene data show CDR1 as SQVTM and CDR2 as ANQGSEA. The CDR3 reads CSVEGLLRSGGTTDTQYF. The CDR3 DNA is TGCAGCGTTGAAGGCCTTTTGCGGAGCGGGGGGACCACAGATACGCAGTATTTT.

The CDR3 here is CASSMPQGGFTEAFF. The CDR3 nucleotides read TGTGCCAGTAGTATGCCCCAAGGGGGTTTTACTGAAGCTTTCTTT. This chain joins TRBV19 and TRBJ1-1; tentative D call: TRBD1 (6 bases). Trimming cost V 3 bases and J 5 bases, with 16 bases left between them. Germline V gives CDR1 LNHDA, CDR2 SQIVND (reference sequence). The CDR3 length is 15 residues.

The rearrangement uses TRBV5-1 and TRBJ2-7; D perhaps matches TRBD1 (6 bases). V dropped 3 bases and J dropped 6 bases, with 13 bases sitting between them. The germline gives CDR1 SGHRS, CDR2 YFSETQ. The CDR3 consists of 13 residues. The CDR3, as DNA: TGCGCCAGCAGCTACCACCAGGGGCCCGAGCAGTACTTC. Its protein is CASSYHQGPEQYF.

The J gene is TRBJ1-2, the V gene TRBV7-6, with D perhaps matching TRBD1 (5 bases). Germline assignment: CDR1 SGHVS and CDR2 FNYEAQ. The V end was cut by 5 bases, the J end by 2 bases, with 15 bases between. The CDR3 is 15 residues long. The CDR3 protein is CASSAGTGGNYGYTF. The CDR3 region has the DNA TGTGCCAGCAGCGCCGGGACGGGGGGGAACTATGGCTACACCTTC.

The rearrangement uses TRBV6-5 and TRBJ1-5, with D perhaps TRBD1 (5 bases). The CDR3 spans 12 residues. V gave up 6 bases and J gave up 6 bases, with 9 bases separating them. CDR1 MNHEY and CDR2 SVGAGI come from the germline V gene. The CDR3 protein is CASSPGGQPQHF. The CDR3, as DNA: TGTGCCAGCAGCCCTGGGGGTCAGCCCCAGCATTTT.

This clone was picked up a small number of times. The V call is TRBV6-1, the J call TRBJ1-2, with a possible D match to TRBD1 (6 bases). Looked up from germline, CDR1 is MNHNS and CDR2 is SASEGT. Trimming shortened V by 3 bases and J by 8 bases, and 16 bases separated the two germline ends. The CDR3 has 14 amino acids. CDR3 amino acids: CASSDSPAGEGYTF. CDR3 DNA sequence: TGTGCCAGCAGTGACTCCCCGGCAGGGGAGGGCTACACCTTC.

This clone was seen more than once but under ten times. The rearrangement joins TRBV30 to TRBJ2-1; possibly TRBD1 or TRBD2 for D (5 bases each). The CDR3 has 11 residues. Germline V lookup: CDR1 GTSNPN, CDR2 SVGIG (reference sequence). V gave up 1 base and J gave up 10 bases, with 8 bases separating them. CDR3 nucleotides: TGTGCCTGGAGTGACGGGGACGAGCAGTTCTTC. Its translation: CAWSDGDEQFF.

Note on this clone: The same CDR3 can be traced to other DNA sequences in this sample. The chain links TRBV13 to TRBJ1-5; D is possibly TRBD1 (5 bases). V dropped 3 bases and J dropped 5 bases, with 5 bases sitting between them. This CDR3 has 12 residues. Per the germline V gene, CDR1 is PRHDT and CDR2 is FYEKMQ (reference sequence). For the CDR3, the DNA is TGTGCCAGCAGCTTGGGGGATCAGCCCCAGCATTTT. It is translated as CASSLGDQPQHF.

This rearrangement joins TRBV4-1 to TRBJ1-2; no reliable D call. Germline assignment: CDR1 MGHRA and CDR2 YSYEKL. V was trimmed by 0 bases and J by 5 bases, leaving 10 bases between them. The CDR3 is 14 amino acids. CDR3 coding DNA: TGCGCCAGCAGCCAAGATTACAGTTATTATGGCTACACCTTC. Translating it yields CASSQDYSYYGYTF.

This clone appeared a few times. The gene calls are TRBV13 and TRBJ1-2, with 10 bases identical to TRBD1. The germline V gene has CDR1 PRHDT and CDR2 FYEKMQ (reference sequence). The CDR3 runs 14 residues. V shed 3 bases and J 4 bases; nucleotides not matched to a gene: 2. In nucleotides, the CDR3 is TGTGCCAGCAGCTTGACAGGGGGCACCTATGGCTACACCTTC. Protein sequence: CASSLTGGTYGYTF.

The gene calls are TRBV18 and TRBJ2-7; TRBD2 might be the D (7 bases). V dropped 1 base and J dropped 2 bases, with 15 bases sitting between them. Germline V CDR1 and CDR2: KGHSH, LQKENI. CDR3 size: 16 residues. The CDR3 protein is CASSPRGGPLTYEQYF. CDR3 nucleotide sequence: TGTGCCAGCTCACCACGGGGGGGGCCCCTAACCTACGAGCAGTACTTC.

This chain connects TRBV7-8 to TRBJ2-1; TRBD2 matches 10 bases. Germline V gives CDR1 SGHVS, CDR2 FQNEAQ. The V and J ends lost 2 bases and 2 bases, in that order; junction bases with no gene match: 0. The CDR3 has 15 amino acids. CDR3 nucleotide sequence: TGTGCCAGCAGCTTAAGCGGGGGGGCCTACAATGAGCAGTTCTTC. It is translated as CASSLSGGAYNEQFF.

This clone has only a few counts. CDR3 bases: TGTGCCAGCTCAGTGGCGGTCACAGATACGCAGTATTTT. Translation: CASSVAVTDTQYF. J is TRBJ2-3 and V is TRBV18; D call uncertain. The CDR3 is 13 amino acids. Germline lookup yields CDR1 KGHSH and CDR2 LQKENI. The ends were cut back, 5 bases at V and 2 bases at J, with 8 bases in the middle.

The chain has TRBV5-6 and TRBJ2-2; weak D call: TRBD1 (6 bases). Trimming stripped 5 bases from V and 6 bases from J, with 8 bases between. The CDR3 is made up of 12 amino acids. Per the germline V gene, CDR1 is SGHDT and CDR2 is YYEEEE. For the CDR3, the DNA is TGTGCCAGCAGACAGGGATCCGGGGAGCTGTTTTTT. Its protein product is CASRQGSGELFF.

J is TRBJ2-2 and V is TRBV4-1, with D possibly being TRBD1 or TRBD2 (5 bases each). CDR1 MGHRA and CDR2 YSYEKL come from the germline V gene. Trimming took 1 base from V and 4 from J, leaving 10 bases between them. CDR3 length equals 15 residues. The CDR3 spells CASSQAGQGTGELFF. The CDR3 DNA reads as TGCGCCAGCAGCCAAGCGGGGCAGGGCACCGGGGAGCTGTTTTTT.

This clone has a single count. The same CDR3 arises from other DNA sequences in this sample as well. The chain employs TRBV30 and TRBJ1-5; a possible D gene is TRBD1 (5 bases). CDR3 size: 13 residues. Trimming pared 0 bases from V and 7 bases from J, leaving 10 bases between. Germline V CDR1 and CDR2: GTSNPN, SVGIG (reference sequence). The chain's CDR3 is CAWSVGGDQPQHF. CDR3 nucleotide sequence: TGTGCCTGGAGTGTGGGGGGGGACCAGCCCCAGCATTTT. Full variable domain (rest looked up from reference TRBV30 and TRBJ1-5): SQTIHQWPATLVQPVGSPLSLECTVEGTSNPNLYWYRQAAGRGLQLLFYSVGIGQISSEVPQNLSASRPQDRQFILSSKKLLLSDSGFYLCAWSVGGDQPQHFGDGTRLSIL.

Only a few counts were recorded for this clone. V usage is TRBV18 and J usage is TRBJ2-5; no reliable D call. Germline lookup yields CDR1 KGHSH and CDR2 LQKENI. The CDR3 length is 16 residues. The V and J ends lost 2 bases and 3 bases respectively, with 16 bases between them. The CDR3 sequence is CASSPAQAWEEETQYF. In nucleotides, the CDR3 is TGTGCCAGCTCACCAGCTCAGGCGTGGGAAGAAGAGACCCAGTACTTC.

This clone was seen more than once but under ten times. The CDR3 DNA follows: TGTGCCAGCAGCTTGACTCAGAGCTACGAGCAGTACTTC. The encoded protein is CASSLTQSYEQYF. The chain couples TRBV5-6 to TRBJ2-7, with D unresolved. The V end was cut by 1 base, the J end by 3 bases, with 8 bases between. This CDR3 region has 13 residues. Germline CDR1 reads SGHDT; CDR2 reads YYEEEE.

The chain is built from TRBV2 and TRBJ2-7; 9 positions agree with TRBD1. In germline, CDR1 is SNHLY, CDR2 FYNNEI. Trimming cost V 7 bases and J 3 bases; bases outside gene matches: 4. The CDR3 is 13 residues long. The CDR3: CASTWTGDYEQYF. The DNA of the CDR3 is TGTGCCAGCACCTGGACAGGGGACTACGAGCAGTACTTC.

The CDR3 region is CASGLGWGGSQPQHF. CDR3 in DNA: TGTGCTAGTGGTTTGGGATGGGGAGGAAGTCAGCCCCAGCATTTT. The chain recombines TRBV12-5 with TRBJ1-5, with D unclear. This CDR3 region has 15 residues. Trimming removed 1 base from V and 6 bases from J, with 13 bases in between. CDR1 LGHNT and CDR2 FRNRAP come from the germline V gene.

The rearrangement links TRBV5-1 to TRBJ2-7; perhaps TRBD1 as D (5 bases). The CDR3 is 13 residues long. Trimming took 0 bases from V and 6 from J, leaving 10 bases between them. Germline loops: CDR1 SGHRS, CDR2 YFSETQ. The CDR3 DNA is TGCGCCAGCAGCTTGGATTTGACAGCCGAGCAGTACTTC. It codes for CASSLDLTAEQYF.

This chain uses TRBV30 with TRBJ2-7, with no clear D. The CDR3 totals 13 residues. Germline V gives CDR1 GTSNPN, CDR2 SVGIG (reference sequence). V gave up 3 bases and J gave up 2 bases, with 11 bases separating them. The CDR3 DNA is TGTGCCTGGAGCCTTTCTTTGACCTACGAGCAGTACTTC. It codes for CAWSLSLTYEQYF.